This TCR beta chain was sequenced for a study of T cells in Graves' hyperthyroidism and ophthalmopathy. Study summary: Specimen type is peripheral blood, collected at initial diagnosis prior to any treatment.

About 9.4 ml fresh peripheral blood yielded the PBMCs. Amplified TCR beta CDR3 regions derived from RNA transcripts. During a first-round RT-PCR of the TCR CDR3, the HTBI primer set was used. From the multiplex PCR reads, TCRdb called clonotypes with MiXCR, one entry per CDR3 protein. Of about 52,000 distinct CDR3 sequences listed, roughly 50% are singletons. This CDR3 comprises 12 residues. Germline V gene sequence: CDR1 SGHTA, CDR2 FQGTGA. V was clipped by 4 bases and J by 10 bases, with 11 bases between them. The table lists this clonotype with many counts. Sequenced: blood. This chain connects TRBV7-3 to TRBJ2-1; possibly TRBD1 or TRBD2 for D (6 bases each). The TCR originated in a woman in her fifties or sixties with Graves' ophthalmopathy. CDR3 residues: CASSSGGQEQFF. The CDR3 DNA sequence: TGTGCCAGCAGCTCCGGGGGACAAGAGCAGTTCTTC.